This TCR beta chain was sequenced during a study of beta chain features in type 1 diabetes. Reverse transcribing all isolated RNA meant expressed TCRB transcripts were sequenced. Clones were read by immunoSEQ multiplex PCR, and TCRdb kept only the in-frame ones, dropping some. In the table there are 860,000 or so clones, around a sixth of which are singletons. This CDR3 comprises 15 residues. V lost 0 bases, J lost 6 bases, and 14 bases lay in between. Germline CDR1 is LNHNV and CDR2 is YYDKDF (reference sequence). The V and J genes are TRBV15 and TRBJ1-1; unclear D gene. The source material was naive CD4+ T cells from blood. This sequence was found in a woman younger than 30 in good health. The CDR3 DNA reads TGTGCCACCAGCAGAGATCTCGGACGAACGTCTGAAGCTTTCTTT. Amino acids: CATSRDLGRTSEAFF.